Only one count was recorded for the clone carrying this T cell receptor (beta chain). Antigen specificity is unknown. This sample was included in a study of T cell clones after liver transplantation. Turning to the study itself: TCRbeta sequencing after a pre-transplant mixed lymphocyte reaction identified graft-donor-reactive clones, later tracked in post-transplant blood. Study results and limitations: Donor-reactive sequences fell more than third party-reactive ones, suggesting partial deletion.

The method was immunoSEQ multiplex PCR; TCRdb's version includes in-frame clones alone and lacks a portion of them. The sample shows under 150,000 clones, approximately 90% of them seen only once. The germline CDR1 and CDR2 sequences are SGHAT and FQNNGV. This CDR3 is 15 amino acids long. J gave up 4 bases and V 5 bases, and 7 bases lay outside the gene matches. The TCR was taken from a human patient who received a liver transplant. Some T cells may be provided by the graft donor. This chain connects TRBV11-2 to TRBJ1-5; 8 bases are shared with TRBD1. The sample consisted of CD4+ T cells from blood, taken 12 months after liver transplant. CDR3 DNA sequence: TGTGCCAGCAGCCCGGGGACAGGTTCGAATCAGCCCCAGCATTTT. Its protein product is CASSPGTGSNQPQHF. The full variable domain, its missing parts supplied by reference TRBV11-2 and TRBJ1-5, is EAGVAQSPRYKIIEKRQSVAFWCNPISGHATLYWYQQILGQGPKLLIQFQNNGVVDDSQLPKDRFSAERLKGVDSTLKIQPAKLEDSAVYLCASSPGTGSNQPQHFGDGTRLSIL.